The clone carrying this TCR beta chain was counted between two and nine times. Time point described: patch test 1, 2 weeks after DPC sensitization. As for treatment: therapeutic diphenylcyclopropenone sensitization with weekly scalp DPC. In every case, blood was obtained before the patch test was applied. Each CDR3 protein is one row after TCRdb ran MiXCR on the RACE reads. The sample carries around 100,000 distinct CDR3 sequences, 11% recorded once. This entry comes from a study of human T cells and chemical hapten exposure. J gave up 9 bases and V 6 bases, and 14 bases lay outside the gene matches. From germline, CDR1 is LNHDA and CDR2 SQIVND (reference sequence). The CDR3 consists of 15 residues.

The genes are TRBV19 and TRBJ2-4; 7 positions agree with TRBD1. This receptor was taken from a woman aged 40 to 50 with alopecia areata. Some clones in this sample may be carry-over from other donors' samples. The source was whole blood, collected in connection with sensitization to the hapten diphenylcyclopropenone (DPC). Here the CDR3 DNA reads TGTGCCAGTAGAGGGACAGCCCAGGTAGAAAGCATTCAGTACTTC. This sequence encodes CASRGTAQVESIQYF.